The sequence of this T cell receptor (beta chain) was determined in a study of cytomegalovirus exposure and HLA in healthy donors. In the study overall: An early data release held approximately 80 million unique TCRs from HLA-typed donors. Study observations and caveats: V- and J-gene trimming in TCR beta was tied to a missense DCLRE1C variant by an analysis performed later. DRB1 had the most TCR associations and HLA-C the fewest, a later analysis found, with rates varying by HLA locus. While the bulk of TCR sequences proved rare, some public TCRs turned up in many donors.

Primers: 60 Vbeta forward and 13 Jbeta reverse. Sequenced by immunoSEQ multiplex PCR; TCRdb stores in-frame clones only, minus some. Its listing shows more than 200,000 clones. The CDR3 runs to 14 residues. CDR1 SGHNT and CDR2 YENEEA come from the germline V gene. J gave up 5 bases and V 5 bases, and 7 bases lay outside the gene matches. As concerns this clone: Antigen specificity is unknown.

Sequenced material: PBMCs. The chain couples TRBV11-3 to TRBJ2-3, with TRBD1 identical over 7 bases. The sequence came from a woman aged 30 to 39 in good health and CMV-seropositive. Here the CDR3 DNA reads TGTGCCAGCAGCAGACAGGGTATAGGAGATACGCAGTATTTT. This sequence encodes CASSRQGIGDTQYF.